This T cell receptor (beta chain) was found in a study of PD-1 blockade in classical Hodgkin lymphoma. Comment on this clone: Its target is unknown.

The repertoire was sequenced with immunoSEQ multiplex PCR; TCRdb's copy has only in-frame clones and lacks some. Counted here are approximately 23,000 clones, 85% to 95% occurring once; the ten biggest clones make up 0.41%. Time point: newly diagnosed, previously untreated cHL patient sample. Researchers used magnetic negative selection to pull out pure CD4+ T cells from thawed PBMCs. The authors used newly diagnosed, untreated classical Hodgkin lymphoma PBMCs as comparison. CDR1 and CDR2 from the germline V gene are SGHRS and YFSETQ. The CDR3 contains 15 residues. V lost 2 bases, J lost 1 base, and 12 bases lay in between. Study-wide points: Still unresolved is the cause of the repertoire differences, which may be disease activity or prior therapy. A reduction in baseline TCR diversity was reportedly seen in newly diagnosed patients relative to healthy donors.

This clonotype was sampled from a human donor with classical Hodgkin lymphoma. The source material was CD4+ T cells from blood. The chain couples TRBV5-1 to TRBJ1-1, with D tentatively TRBD1 (5 bases). This CDR3 reads CASSFEGFPNTEAFF. CDR3 nucleotides: TGCGCCAGCAGCTTCGAGGGGTTCCCGAACACTGAAGCTTTCTTT.